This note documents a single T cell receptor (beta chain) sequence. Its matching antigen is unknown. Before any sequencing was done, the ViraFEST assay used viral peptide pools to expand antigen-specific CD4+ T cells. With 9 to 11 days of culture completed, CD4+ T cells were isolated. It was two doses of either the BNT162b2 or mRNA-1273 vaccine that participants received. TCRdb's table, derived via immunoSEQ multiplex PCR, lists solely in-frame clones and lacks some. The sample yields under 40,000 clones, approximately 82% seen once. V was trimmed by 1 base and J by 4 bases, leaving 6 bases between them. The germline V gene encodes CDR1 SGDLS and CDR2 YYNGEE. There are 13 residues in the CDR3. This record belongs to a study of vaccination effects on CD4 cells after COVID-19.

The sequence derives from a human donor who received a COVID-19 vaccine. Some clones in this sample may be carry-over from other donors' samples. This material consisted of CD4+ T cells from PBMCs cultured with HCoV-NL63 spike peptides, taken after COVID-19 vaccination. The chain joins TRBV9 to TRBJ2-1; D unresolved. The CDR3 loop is CASSVSIYNEQFF. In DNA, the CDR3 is TGTGCCAGCAGCGTATCTATTTACAATGAGCAGTTCTTC. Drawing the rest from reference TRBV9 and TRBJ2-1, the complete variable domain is DSGVTQTPKHLITATGQRVTLRCSPRSGDLSVYWYQQSLDQGLQFLIQYYNGEERAKGNILERFSAQQFPDLHSELNLSSLELGDSALYFCASSVSIYNEQFFGPGTRLTVL.